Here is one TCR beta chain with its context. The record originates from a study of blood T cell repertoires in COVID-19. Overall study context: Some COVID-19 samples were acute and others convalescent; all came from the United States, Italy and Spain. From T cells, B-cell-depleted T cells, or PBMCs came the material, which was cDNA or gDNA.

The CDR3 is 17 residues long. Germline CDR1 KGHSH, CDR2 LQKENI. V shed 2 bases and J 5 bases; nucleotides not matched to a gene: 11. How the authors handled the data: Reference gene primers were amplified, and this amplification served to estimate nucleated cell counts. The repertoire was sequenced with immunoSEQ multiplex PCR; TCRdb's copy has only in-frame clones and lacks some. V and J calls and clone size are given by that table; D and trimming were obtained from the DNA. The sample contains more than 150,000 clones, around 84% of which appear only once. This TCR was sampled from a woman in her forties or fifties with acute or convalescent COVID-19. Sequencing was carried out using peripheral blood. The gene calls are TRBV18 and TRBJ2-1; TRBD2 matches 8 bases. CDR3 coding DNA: TGTGCCAGCTCACCAACCTCCCCGGTAGCGGGGAACAATGAGCAGTTCTTC. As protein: CASSPTSPVAGNNEQFF.